This T cell receptor beta chain was captured by sequencing in a study of Ad26.COV2.S vaccination and SARS-CoV-2 variants. Study-wide context: The Ad26.COV2.S arm of the COV1001 trial was where the donor was placed.

The CDR3 is made up of 15 amino acids. Germline V lookup: CDR1 MRHNA, CDR2 SNTAGT. V lost 5 bases and J lost 5; bases outside the gene matches: 8. Only one count was recorded for this clone. This table comes from immunoSEQ multiplex PCR, and its TCRdb copy is limited to in-frame clones, with some not included. The sample has a few hundred thousand clones, around 92% seen once; the top ten hold roughly 1.7%. Treatment specified: around 19 received Ad26.COV2.S at low or high dose, single or two shots; about 5 received placebo; per-sample allocation not given. Material that was analyzed had been drawn on day 63 after the first vaccine or placebo injection. Boston hosted the donor, who was an adult aged 18-55 years.

The chain has TRBV6-4 and TRBJ2-7; 11 bases align to TRBD2. Sequenced material: peripheral blood, taken in a trial of Ad26.COV2.S vaccine versus placebo. This receptor was taken from a person aged 18-65 years who received the Ad26.COV2.S COVID-19 vaccine or a placebo. The CDR3: CASSPLAGGLHEQYF. CDR3 DNA: TGTGCCAGCAGTCCTTTAGCGGGGGGGCTTCACGAGCAGTACTTC.